This T cell receptor (beta chain) was retrieved from a study of blood T cell repertoires in COVID-19 (dated by TCRdb to about 2020). Regarding the study in general: Collaborator samples came from the United States, Italy and Spain and covered acute and convalescent phases of COVID-19. The samples were drawn from two sources: the first 160 participants of the ongoing ImmuneRACE study, and 1,000 to 1,500 subjects contributed by 6 global collaborators. Sample metadata almost always included a de-identified subject ID, COVID-19 status, age in years and sex. A freely available public database, intended as a resource for researchers studying the immune response to SARS-CoV-2, is where the repertoires were released. Deeply sampled blood TCRbeta repertoires from subjects exposed to, actively infected with, or recovered from COVID-19 were included in the dataset. Where available, HLA class I and class II types were taken from metadata supplied by the sample provider and were not determined by assay-based typing. The material from the prospective study consisted of cDNA or gDNA derived from T cells, B-cell-depleted T cells, or PBMCs. Results and caveats for the whole study, not just this receptor: How much clinical and demographic metadata was included differed by source and by participant, and the metadata was provided uncurated.

TCRbeta CDR3 regions were amplified from genomic DNA using the immunoSEQ Assay, a bias-controlled multiplex PCR. From the authors' description of their analysis: Within the assay, amplification of reference gene primers was used to estimate how many nucleated cells each sample contained. To quantify the absolute abundance of each unique TCRbeta CDR3 rearrangement, sequence reads were collapsed and filtered. Productive Simpson clonality was computed per sample as the square root of Simpson's diversity index over productive rearrangements. The immuneACCESS repertoire file appears here via TCRdb, limited to in-frame rearrangements. These files lack a portion of the clones; in checked studies, under half of the deficit traces to unresolved V genes, and the cause of the others is not known. V and J calls and clone size are copied from that table; D and trimming were computed from the DNA. A total of 350,000 to 550,000 clones appear in this sample, 75% to 90% of them only once. The ten most abundant clones make up approximately 4.3% of the sample.

Each collaborating institution followed its own protocols to collect whole blood in K2EDTA tubes. For TCRbeta analysis, collaborators shipped samples in one of three forms: frozen whole blood, isolated PBMCs, or DNA extracted from either of those sample types. Looking up the germline V gene (reference sequence) yields CDR1 LNHDA and CDR2 SQIVND. The CDR3 runs 13 residues from the cysteine to the phenylalanine. Just CDR3 DNA is preserved here, 39 bases in frame from base 1. The junction shows trimming of 3 bases on V and 5 bases on J, plus 11 bases between the germline ends. Of note for this clone: Its target antigen remains unknown. Per-base quality was not reported, and no clone a single base away is much larger than it.

Recombination joined TRBV19 with TRBJ2-7; the D gene is perhaps TRBD2, on 6 matching bases. Material for sequencing was peripheral blood. The clonotype comes from a woman in her thirties with acute or convalescent COVID-19. CDR3 protein: CASSMTGEDEQYF. The sequenced DNA is TGTGCCAGTAGTATGACCGGGGAGGACGAGCAGTACTTC.